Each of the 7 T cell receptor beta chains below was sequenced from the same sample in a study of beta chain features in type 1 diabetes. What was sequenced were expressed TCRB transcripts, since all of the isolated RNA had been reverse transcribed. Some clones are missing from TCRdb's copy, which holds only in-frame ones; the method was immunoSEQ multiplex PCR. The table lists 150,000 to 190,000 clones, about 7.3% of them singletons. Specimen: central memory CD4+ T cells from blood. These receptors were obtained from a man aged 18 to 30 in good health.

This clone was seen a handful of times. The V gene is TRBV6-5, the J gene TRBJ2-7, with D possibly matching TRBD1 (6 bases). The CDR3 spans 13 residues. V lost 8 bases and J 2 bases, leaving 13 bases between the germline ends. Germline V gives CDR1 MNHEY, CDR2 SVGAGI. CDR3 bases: TGTGCCAGCTGGGCACAGGGTACCTACGAGCAGTACTTC. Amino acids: CASWAQGTYEQYF.

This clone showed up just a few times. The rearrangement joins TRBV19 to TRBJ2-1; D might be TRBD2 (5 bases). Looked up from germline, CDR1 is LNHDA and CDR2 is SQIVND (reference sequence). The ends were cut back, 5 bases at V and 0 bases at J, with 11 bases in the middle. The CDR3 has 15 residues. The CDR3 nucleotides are TGTGCCAGTAGTTCTCGGACTCTCTCCTACAATGAGCAGTTCTTC. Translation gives CASSSRTLSYNEQFF.

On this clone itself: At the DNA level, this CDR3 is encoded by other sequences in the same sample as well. DNA of the CDR3: TGTGCCTGGGGACAGGGAACTTACGAGCAGTACTTC. This encodes CAWGQGTYEQYF. This chain links TRBV30 with TRBJ2-7; 8 positions match TRBD1. The length of the CDR3 is 12 residues. Germline V gene lookup returns CDR1 GTSNPN and CDR2 SVGIG (reference sequence). The V and J ends lost 5 bases and 4 bases, in that order; junction bases with no gene match: 4.

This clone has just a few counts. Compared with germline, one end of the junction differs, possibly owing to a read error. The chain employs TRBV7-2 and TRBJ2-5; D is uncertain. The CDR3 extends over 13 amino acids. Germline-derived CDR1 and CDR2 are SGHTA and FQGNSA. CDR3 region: CASSQYEQETQYF. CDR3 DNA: TGCGCCAGCAGCCAATATGAGCAAGAGACCCAGTACTTC.

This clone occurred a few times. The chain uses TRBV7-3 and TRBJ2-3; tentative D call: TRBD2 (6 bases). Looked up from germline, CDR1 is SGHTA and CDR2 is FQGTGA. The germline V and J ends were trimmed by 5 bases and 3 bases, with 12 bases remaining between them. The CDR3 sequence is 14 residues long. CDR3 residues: CASSIGSGTDTQYF. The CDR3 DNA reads TGTGCCAGCAGCATCGGGAGTGGGACAGATACGCAGTATTTT.

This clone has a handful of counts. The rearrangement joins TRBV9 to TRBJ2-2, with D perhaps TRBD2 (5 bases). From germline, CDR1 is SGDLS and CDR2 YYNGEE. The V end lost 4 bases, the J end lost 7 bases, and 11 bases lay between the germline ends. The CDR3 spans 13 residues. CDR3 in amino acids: CASSLARLGELFF. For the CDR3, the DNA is TGTGCCAGCAGCTTAGCGCGGCTCGGGGAGCTGTTTTTT.

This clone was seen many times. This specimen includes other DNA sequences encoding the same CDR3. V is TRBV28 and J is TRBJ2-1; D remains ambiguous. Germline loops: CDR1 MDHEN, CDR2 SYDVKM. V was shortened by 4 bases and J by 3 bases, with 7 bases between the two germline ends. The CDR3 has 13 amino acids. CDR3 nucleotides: TGTGCCAGCAGTTACGACTTCTACAATGAGCAGTTCTTC. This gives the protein CASSYDFYNEQFF.